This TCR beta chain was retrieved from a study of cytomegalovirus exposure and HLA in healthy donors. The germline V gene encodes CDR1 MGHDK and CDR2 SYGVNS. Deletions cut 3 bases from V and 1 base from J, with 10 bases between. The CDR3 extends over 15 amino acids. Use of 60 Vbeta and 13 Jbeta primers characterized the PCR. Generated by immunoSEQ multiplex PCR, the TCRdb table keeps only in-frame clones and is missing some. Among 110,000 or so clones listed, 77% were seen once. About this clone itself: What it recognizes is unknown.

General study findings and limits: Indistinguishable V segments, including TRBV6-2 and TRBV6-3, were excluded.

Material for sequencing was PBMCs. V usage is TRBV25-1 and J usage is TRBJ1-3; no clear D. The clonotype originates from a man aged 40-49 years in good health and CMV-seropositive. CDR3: CASSDGGRSGNTIYF. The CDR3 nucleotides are TGTGCCAGCAGTGACGGAGGAAGATCTGGAAACACCATATATTTT.